The following is a T cell receptor beta chain sequence with its context. Using immunoSEQ multiplex PCR, the repertoire was profiled, and TCRdb retains in-frame clones only, with some absent. The table shows roughly 510,000 clones, with around 85% occurring only once. The CDR3 loop spans 13 amino acids. Trimming cost V 5 bases and J 6 bases; bases outside gene matches: 7. Germline CDR1 SGHVS, CDR2 FQNEAQ. These data originate in a study of Ad26.COV2.S vaccination and SARS-CoV-2 variants. Treatment: approximately 18 received Ad26.COV2.S at low or high dose, single or two shots; about 5 received placebo; per-sample allocation not given. Sampling took place 63 days after the first vaccine or placebo injection.

The chain combines TRBV7-8 with TRBJ2-7; TRBD2 agrees at 7 bases. The TCR sequence derives from a person aged 18-65 years who received the Ad26.COV2.S COVID-19 vaccine or a placebo. The sequencing here drew on peripheral blood, taken in a trial of Ad26.COV2.S vaccine versus placebo. DNA of the CDR3: TGTGCCAGCAGCCCCCGACTAGCTGGCGAGCAGTACTTC. It yields the protein CASSPRLAGEQYF. The full variable domain, with the rest looked up from reference TRBV7-8 and TRBJ2-7, is GAGVSQSPRYKVAKRGQDVALRCDPISGHVSLFWYQQALGQGPEFLTYFQNEAQLDKSGLPSDRFFAERPEGSVSTLKIQRTQQEDSAVYLCASSPRLAGEQYFGPGTRLTVT.